This section outlines one T cell receptor (beta chain) sequence together with its context. Sample-barcoded 5' priming and a J-beta primer mix drove a second PCR of 7 to 11 cycles. TCRdb called the 5' RACE reads again in MiXCR, with one record for every CDR3 protein. The sample has approximately 1.5 million distinct CDR3 sequences, about 42% seen once. The data originate from a study of blood T cells in healthy people across ages. Peripheral blood samples of roughly 9.8 milliliters were drawn from each donor. PBMCs numbering at least 6.5 million were isolated per sample. The CDR3 spans 15 residues. V was cut by 0 bases and J by 5 bases, with 12 bases left in between. CDR1 MGHRA and CDR2 YSYEKL come from the germline V gene.

This clonotype was obtained from a woman aged 18-35 years in good health. The sample consisted of blood. The chain recombines TRBV4-1 with TRBJ2-3, with D perhaps assigned TRBD1 or TRBD2 (6 bases each). DNA of the CDR3: TGCGCCAGCAGCCAAGATGGGGGGCGGAGAGATACGCAGTATTTT. As protein: CASSQDGGRRDTQYF.